Below, one TCR beta chain is given with its context. The sample comes from a study of blood T cell repertoires in COVID-19. Study-level information: Some COVID-19 samples were acute and others convalescent; all came from the United States, Italy and Spain. Sources were T cells, B-cell-depleted T cells, or PBMCs; the material itself was cDNA or gDNA.

Source study methods: Estimated nucleated cell counts came from reference gene primer amplification. Sequenced by immunoSEQ multiplex PCR; TCRdb stores in-frame clones only, minus some. V and J calls and clone size follow that table, whereas D and trimming were derived from the DNA. The table shows 200,000 to 300,000 clones, with roughly 87% occurring only once. This sequence originates from a man in his late teens or twenties with active or convalescent COVID-19. The sequenced material came from peripheral blood.

The DNA of the CDR3 is TGTGCCAGCAGCCAAGTAGGGACAGGTTCCAGAAATCGTGGCTACACCTTC. Amino acids: CASSQVGTGSRNRGYTF. This chain joins TRBV3-1 (or the pseudogene TRBV3-2) and TRBJ1-2; TRBD1 matches at 8 bases. Germline V gene lookup returns CDR1 LGHDT and CDR2 YNNKEL (reference sequence). The CDR3 is 17 amino acids. Germline trimming cut 1 base from V and 7 bases from J; bases unmatched to any gene: 14.